The clone carrying this TCR beta chain was found once. The V end lost 4 bases, the J end lost 5 bases, and 20 bases lay between the germline ends. The CDR3 extends over 16 amino acids. Germline CDR1 and CDR2: MDHEN and SYDVKM. The data belong to a study of shared clonotypes between healthy human individuals. Some clones are missing from TCRdb's copy, which holds only in-frame ones; the method was immunoSEQ multiplex PCR. The sample yields 450,000 to 500,000 clones, approximately 78% seen once. The rearrangement joins TRBV28 to TRBJ1-2; maybe TRBD1 (6 bases). The sequence came from a woman aged 40 to 55 in good health. Some clones in this sample may be carry-over from other donors' samples. Sequenced input: PBMCs. The CDR3 protein is CASSWILGARWYGYTF. The CDR3 region has the DNA TGTGCCAGCAGTTGGATCTTGGGGGCGCGGTGGTATGGCTACACCTTC.